These T cell receptor beta chains were read from a single sample in a study of T cell responses to AZD1222 COVID-19 vaccine. Sequencing used immunoSEQ multiplex PCR; TCRdb keeps in-frame clones, though not all of them. The table includes about 35,000 clones, 75% to 90% detected once. The material was peripheral blood, obtained on day 0 of AZD1222 vaccination. The receptors derive from an adult in good health. The CDR3 runs from the conserved cysteine through the conserved F or W. Each record gives: J gene, clone size, V gene, CDR3 protein. Size is stated for part of the rows, as once, few or many counts, or as a class when the clone is expanded.

J: TRBJ2-7; size: .; V: TRBV21-1; CDR3: CASSKAPTAFLSYEQYF
J: TRBJ2-7; size: .; V: TRBV4-2; CDR3: CASSHDRTSGVTGREQYF
J: TRBJ1-4; size: .; V: TRBV3-1/TRBV3-2; CDR3: CATLNVGQRNEKLFF
J: TRBJ1-5; size: .; V: TRBV6-5; CDR3: CASSTDRGAQPQHF
J: TRBJ1-2; size: .; V: TRBV6-5; CDR3: CATCPGTTNYGYTF
J: TRBJ2-1; size: .; V: TRBV19; CDR3: CASSIGGTGGYNEQFF
J: TRBJ2-1; size: .; V: TRBV5-1; CDR3: CASSSSGTGGIDEQFF
J: TRBJ1-2; size: .; V: TRBV7-3; CDR3: CASSRGTGSTQGYTF
J: TRBJ2-7; size: .; V: TRBV5-1; CDR3: CASSLLAGSGNEQYF
J: TRBJ1-5; size: .; V: TRBV19; CDR3: CASSMGQPLNQPQHF
J: TRBJ2-2; size: .; V: TRBV2; CDR3: CASSRTGGAGELFF
J: TRBJ1-1; size: .; V: TRBV12-3/TRBV12-4; CDR3: CASRSLKNTEAFF
J: TRBJ2-7; size: .; V: TRBV28; CDR3: CASSSGNYEQYF
J: TRBJ2-6; size: .; V: TRBV28; CDR3: CASSSTGAGANVLTF
J: TRBJ1-2; size: .; V: TRBV2; CDR3: CASKSTGLSYGYTF
J: TRBJ1-6; size: .; V: TRBV27; CDR3: CASSSLLTRLTDPDNSPLHF
J: TRBJ1-3; size: once; V: TRBV9; CDR3: CASSVGEGNTIYF
J: TRBJ1-6; size: .; V: TRBV27; CDR3: CASSQRQSNSPLHF
J: TRBJ2-1; size: .; V: TRBV29-1; CDR3: CSVEGGLAGAVYNEQFF
J: TRBJ1-6; size: .; V: TRBV3-1/TRBV3-2; CDR3: CASSQDSGTGGQALHF